This is a list of T cell receptor beta chains from one sample in a study of human T cells and chemical hapten exposure. TCRdb reprocessed the RACE reads with MiXCR, giving one entry per CDR3 protein. The table records about 160,000 distinct CDR3 sequences, roughly 25% of them present only once. The sample was whole blood, taken in connection with sensitization to the hapten diphenylcyclopropenone (DPC). Every receptor here comes from a woman between 18 and 30 years old with alopecia areata. Some clones in this sample may be carry-over from other donors' samples. CDR3s include the opening cysteine and the closing phenylalanine or tryptophan. D genes are given only for firm matches. Clone size, where shown, is once, few, many, or a class for clones that have expanded.

clone_size d_call j_call v_call cdr3_aa cdr3_nt
NA NA TRBJ2-5 TRBV11-3 CASSAVETQYF TGTGCCAGCAGCGCGGTGGAGACCCAGTACTTC
few TRBD1 TRBJ2-5 TRBV10-3 CAISERGQGDETQYF TGTGCCATCAGTGAACGGGGACAGGGGGACGAGACCCAGTACTTC
NA NA TRBJ2-2 TRBV24-1 CATSNGQSGELFF TGTGCCACCTCGAATGGACAGTCCGGGGAGCTGTTTTTT
NA NA TRBJ2-7 TRBV5-4 CASSLAGWYPPSEQYF TGTGCCAGCAGCTTGGCCGGATGGTACCCCCCCTCCGAGCAGTACTTC
NA NA TRBJ2-3 TRBV4-1 CASSQMGADTQYF TGCGCCAGCAGCCAGATGGGGGCAGATACGCAGTATTTT
many TRBD1 TRBJ2-1 TRBV29-1 CSVGTGQAPQFF TGCAGCGTTGGGACCGGACAGGCGCCGCAGTTCTTC
NA NA TRBJ2-1 TRBV2 CAALGDSNEQFF TGTGCCGCCCTGGGAGACTCCAATGAGCAGTTCTTC
NA NA TRBJ1-3 TRBV7-9 CASSLAQVSGNTIYF TGTGCCAGCAGCTTAGCACAGGTCTCTGGAAACACCATATATTTT
few TRBD2 TRBJ2-7 TRBV10-3 CAISIGGVEQYF TGTGCCATCAGTATTGGGGGGGTCGAGCAGTACTTC
few NA TRBJ2-3 TRBV10-2 CASRRGNTQYF TGCGCCAGCAGGAGAGGGAATACGCAGTATTTT
NA NA TRBJ2-7 TRBV11-2 CASSPSWGDYEQYF TGTGCCAGCAGCCCTAGCTGGGGGGACTACGAGCAGTACTTC
few NA TRBJ1-2 TRBV6-2/TRBV6-3 CASQRGNYGYTF TGTGCCAGCCAAAGGGGGAACTATGGCTACACCTTC